This T cell receptor (beta chain) appears in the sequencing data of a study of tumor-infiltrating lymphocytes in oesophageal squamous cell carcinoma listed by TCRdb under 2016. The library came from PCR. The sequencing machine was an Illumina HiSeq 1500. TCRdb itself trimmed the public reads at Q25 with fastp, ran MiXCR and retained productive beta chains. When rows share a CDR3 protein, they turn into one entry using the most common DNA and genes. The table for this sample lists over 8,500 distinct CDR3 sequences; roughly 52% of them were counted only once. Clones ranked in the top ten supply 15% to 20% of the sample. About this clonotype: This clone's antigen is unknown. At one end, the junction sequence differs from germline, possibly due to a read error.

Taken from the germline V gene, the CDR1 and CDR2 loops are SGHVS and FNYEAQ. The CDR3, cysteine through phenylalanine, is 15 amino acids long. Of all the DNA, just the CDR3 is kept, 45 bases in frame from base 1. Recombination connected TRBV7-6 to TRBJ2-3, with 11 junctional bases fitting TRBD2. This sequence originates from a female donor with esophageal squamous cell carcinoma. Source material: esophageal tumor tissue. The DNA reads as follows: TGTGCTAGCAGCAAGACTAGCGGGGAATCAGATACGCAGTATTTT. Translated, this gives CASSKTSGESDTQYF.